This paragraph reports one T cell receptor (beta chain). The CDR3 has 17 amino acids. Germline V gene sequence: CDR1 MNHEY, CDR2 SMNVEV (reference sequence). Trimming took 2 bases from V and 1 from J; bases not matched to a gene: 7. Clones were read by immunoSEQ multiplex PCR, and TCRdb kept only the in-frame ones, dropping some. The sample consists of around 50,000 clones, about four fifths of them appearing once. The data belong to a study of lymphopenia after photon versus proton radiotherapy. The rearrangement joins TRBV27 to TRBJ2-7, with 11 nucleotides matching TRBD2. This TCR was recovered from a man between 60 and 70 years old with pancreatic cancer. The sequencing here drew on peripheral blood, taken from a patient treated with proton-based radiotherapy. The CDR3 DNA reads TGTGCCAGCAGTTTAAAATATCTAGCGGGAGGATCCTACGAGCAGTACTTC. Translated: CASSLKYLAGGSYEQYF.